This is a list of T cell receptor beta chains from one sample in a study of cytomegalovirus exposure and HLA in healthy donors. Produced via immunoSEQ multiplex PCR; TCRdb's table is partial and in-frame only. The table records about 50,000 clones, around 70% of them present only once. Sample: PBMCs. The receptor source for this set is a woman between 45 and 65 years old in good health and CMV-seronegative. Each CDR3 is given with its conserved first and last residue. The order of the fields is CDR3 protein, CDR3 DNA, clone size, V gene, D gene, J gene. A D gene is named only where the DNA matches it firmly. A row's size may be missing; if present it is once, few, many or a size class.

CAISEGGQANQPQHF TGTGCCATCAGTGAGGGAGGGCAGGCTAATCAGCCCCAGCATTTT few TRBV10-3 . TRBJ1-5
CASSPGQNTEAFF TGTGCCAGCAGCCCGGGACAGAACACTGAAGCTTTCTTT few TRBV28 . TRBJ1-1
CASSQGMGLAGFEQYF TGTGCCAGCAGCCAAGGTATGGGACTAGCGGGGTTCGAGCAGTACTTC . TRBV11-1 TRBD2 TRBJ2-7
CASSSSGAYNEQFF TGCGCCAGCAGCTCGAGCGGGGCCTACAATGAGCAGTTCTTC . TRBV5-1 TRBD2 TRBJ2-1
CASSKASGGLTDTQYF TGTGCCAGCAGTAAGGCTAGCGGGGGACTCACAGATACGCAGTATTTT . TRBV28 TRBD2 TRBJ2-3
CASSDGGRGNQPQHF TGTGCCAGCAGTGATGGGGGGAGAGGCAATCAGCCCCAGCATTTT few TRBV25-1 . TRBJ1-5
CASGLGSGFKFF TGTGCTAGTGGTTTGGGCAGTGGTTTCAAGTTCTTC . TRBV12-5 . TRBJ2-1
CASSPGDRGYDSGELFF TGTGCCAGCAGCCCAGGGGACAGGGGATACGACTCCGGGGAGCTGTTTTTT few TRBV5-4 TRBD1 TRBJ2-2
CAWTLTGGGYAF TGTGCCTGGACCCTTACAGGGGGAGGCTACGCCTTC . TRBV30 TRBD1 TRBJ1-2
CASIKSPSGANVLTF TGTGCCAGCATCAAATCCCCATCTGGGGCCAACGTCCTGACTTTC . TRBV6-5 . TRBJ2-6
CASSLSERGGHEQFF TGCGCCAGCAGCTTGTCTGAGCGGGGGGGCCATGAGCAGTTCTTC . TRBV5-1 TRBD2 TRBJ2-1
CSDRTDYGYTF TGCAGCGACCGGACAGACTATGGCTACACCTTC . TRBV29-1 . TRBJ1-2
CASSIARLAGGYNEQFF TGTGCCAGTAGTATAGCCCGACTAGCGGGGGGGTACAATGAGCAGTTCTTC . TRBV19 TRBD2 TRBJ2-1
CASSKAGYSYNEQFF TGTGCCAGCAGTAAAGCGGGGTACTCCTACAATGAGCAGTTCTTC . TRBV28 TRBD2 TRBJ2-1
CASSLGGAGPRGYTF TGCGCCAGCAGCTTGGGGGGAGCGGGACCCAGGGGCTACACCTTC . TRBV5-1 . TRBJ1-2
CASSPGQGDETQYF TGTGCCAGCAGCCCAGGTCAGGGTGATGAGACCCAGTACTTC . TRBV5-8 . TRBJ2-5
CASSRGGIDEKLFF TGTGCCAGCAGCCGAGGTGGTATCGATGAAAAACTGTTTTTT . TRBV7-9 . TRBJ1-4
CASSTGTPSGANVLTF TGCGCCAGCAGCACCGGGACTCCCTCTGGGGCCAACGTCCTGACTTTC . TRBV5-1 . TRBJ2-6
CAWTRGGGTNEKLFF TGTGCCTGGACAAGAGGCGGGGGGACTAATGAAAAACTGTTTTTT . TRBV30 . TRBJ1-4
CASSYSIQGNYGYTF TGTGCCAGCAGTTACTCGATACAGGGGAACTATGGCTACACCTTC . TRBV6-5 TRBD1 TRBJ1-2
CASGAQNQPQHF TGTGCCAGCGGGGCCCAAAATCAGCCCCAGCATTTT . TRBV28 . TRBJ1-5
CASSLVIRNSPLHF TGTGCCAGCAGCTTAGTGATCCGGAATTCACCCCTCCACTTT few TRBV7-9 . TRBJ1-6
CASSEGTKGNEQFF TGTGCCAGCAGTGAGGGGACTAAGGGCAATGAGCAGTTCTTC . TRBV6-1 TRBD2 TRBJ2-1
CASSYASIGYGYTF TGTGCCAGCAGTTACGCGTCAATCGGGTATGGCTACACCTTC . TRBV6-5 . TRBJ1-2
CASSPEDRGGHEQYF TGTGCCAGCAGCCCGGAAGACAGGGGTGGCCACGAGCAGTACTTC once TRBV7-6 TRBD1 TRBJ2-7
CASSLGSSKETQYF TGTGCCAGCAGCTTGGGGTCTAGCAAAGAGACCCAGTACTTC . TRBV5-4 . TRBJ2-5
CASSLGTSGPTGELFF TGTGCCAGCAGCTTAGGGACTAGCGGACCAACCGGGGAGCTGTTTTTT once TRBV7-3 TRBD2 TRBJ2-2
CASTLSGGNQPQHF TGTGCCAGCACCCTCTCAGGGGGCAATCAGCCCCAGCATTTT . TRBV13 . TRBJ1-5